One and the same sample provided the 13 T cell receptor beta chains below, sequenced in a study of T cell responses to AZD1222 COVID-19 vaccine. Profiled with immunoSEQ multiplex PCR; TCRdb holds only in-frame clones, not every one. The sample has some 150,000 clones, approximately 93% seen once. Sequencing was performed on peripheral blood, taken on day 0 of AZD1222 vaccination. These receptors came from an adult in good health.

The chain links TRBV15 to TRBJ1-2; D is possibly TRBD1 (5 bases). Trimming took 6 bases from V and 8 from J, leaving 16 bases between them. CDR1 and CDR2 (germline): LNHNV, YYDKDF (reference sequence). The CDR3 totals 13 residues. The CDR3: CATSYSGLYGYTF. CDR3 nucleotides: TGTGCCACCAGTTATTCAGGGTTGTACGGCTACACCTTC.

V is TRBV10-2 and J is TRBJ1-5, with D unclear. In germline, CDR1 is WSHSY, CDR2 SAAADI. V gave up 6 bases and J gave up 7 bases, with 16 bases separating them. CDR3 size: 14 residues. This chain's CDR3 is CASRPSQLGQPQHF. The CDR3 DNA follows: TGCGCCAGCAGGCCCTCCCAGCTAGGGCAGCCCCAGCATTTT.

This clone came up a few times. The chain is built from TRBV6-5 and TRBJ1-2; D is unresolved. V was cut by 4 bases and J by 4 bases, with 19 bases left in between. This CDR3 has 16 amino acids. Germline-derived CDR1 and CDR2 are MNHEY and SVGAGI. For the CDR3, the DNA is TGTGCCAGCAGTTCGTCGGGGAGGCGTAAAAGCTATGGCTACACCTTC. It specifies CASSSSGRRKSYGYTF.

A word on this clone: One end of the junction is discordant with germline, which a read error may explain. The rearrangement links TRBV6-5 to TRBJ1-4; D gene unclear. Germline CDR1 MNHEY, CDR2 SVGAGI. The CDR3 sequence is 11 residues long. The CDR3 DNA reads as TGCGTGGTGTTGGCTAATGAAAAACTGTTTTTT. Protein product: CVVLANEKLFF.

The chain recombines TRBV10-2 with TRBJ1-6; TRBD1 might be the D (5 bases). Deletions cut 6 bases from V and 10 bases from J, with 19 bases between. There are 15 residues in the CDR3. CDR1 and CDR2 (germline): WSHSY, SAAADI. CDR3 protein: CASRDTFLNDSPLHF. The CDR3 coding sequence is TGCGCCAGCAGGGACACCTTTTTGAACGACTCACCCCTCCACTTT.

J is TRBJ1-4 and V is TRBV3-1 (or the pseudogene TRBV3-2); no firm D call. V was trimmed by 1 base and J by 7 bases, leaving 10 bases between them. The germline CDR1 and CDR2 sequences are LGHDT and YNNKEL (reference sequence). The CDR3 has 14 amino acids. This CDR3 is CASSQVRDTEKLFF. CDR3 nucleotide sequence: TGTGCCAGCAGCCAAGTTAGGGATACTGAAAAACTGTTTTTT.

The V call is TRBV4-1, the J call TRBJ1-2, with D maybe TRBD1 (5 bases). Trimming left V 3 bases short and J 6 bases short, with 11 bases between. The CDR3 covers 13 residues. In germline, CDR1 is MGHRA, CDR2 YSYEKL. CDR3 sequence (DNA): TGCGCCAGCAGCCAGGGGCTCTTGGATGGCTACACCTTC. It codes for CASSQGLLDGYTF.

V and J are TRBV19 and TRBJ1-2, with D unresolved. The ends were cut back, 4 bases at V and 3 bases at J, with 9 bases in the middle. The CDR3 runs to 13 residues. Germline V gives CDR1 LNHDA, CDR2 SQIVND (reference sequence). The CDR3: CASSTTEYYGYTF. The DNA for the CDR3 is TGTGCCAGTAGTACGACTGAGTACTATGGCTACACCTTC.

The chain employs TRBV5-1 and TRBJ2-7; maybe TRBD2 (5 bases). CDR3 length equals 14 residues. Germline V CDR1 and CDR2: SGHRS, YFSETQ. V was cut by 0 bases and J by 4 bases, with 11 bases left in between. This CDR3 is CASSLGVGVYEQYF. In nucleotides, the CDR3 is TGCGCCAGCAGCTTGGGGGTGGGAGTATACGAGCAGTACTTC.

For the CDR3, the DNA is TGTGCCAGTAGTTCCGGGCCCCGGCGGGACGAGCAGTACTTC. Its protein product is CASSSGPRRDEQYF. This chain links TRBV19 with TRBJ2-7; D might be TRBD2 (5 bases). V shed 5 bases and J shed 5 bases, with 16 bases lying between them. The CDR3 contains 14 residues. CDR1 and CDR2 from the germline V gene are LNHDA and SQIVND (reference sequence). Filled out from reference TRBV19 and TRBJ2-7, the complete variable domain reads DGGITQSPKYLFRKEGQNVTLSCEQNLNHDAMYWYRQDPGQGLRLIYYSQIVNDFQKGDIAEGYSVSREKKESFPLTVTSAQKNPTAFYLCASSSGPRRDEQYFGPGTRLTVT.

This clone was detected a few times. The chain has TRBV25-1 and TRBJ1-4, with TRBD1 identical over 8 bases. The length of the CDR3 is 16 residues. J lost 5 bases, V lost 2 bases, and 7 bases had no gene match. CDR1 is MGHDK and CDR2 is SYGVNS in the germline V gene. The CDR3 DNA reads TGTGCCAGCAGTGAACTCGGACAGGGCCCAAATGAAAAACTGTTTTTT. Encoded protein: CASSELGQGPNEKLFF.

This clone was counted once. The rearrangement joins TRBV3-1 (or the pseudogene TRBV3-2) to TRBJ1-4; D is undetermined. V was cut by 1 base and J by 2 bases, with 8 bases left in between. The CDR3 loop spans 15 amino acids. The V gene's germline CDR1 is LGHDT and CDR2 YNNKEL (reference sequence). The chain's CDR3 is CASSQAIRTNEKLFF. CDR3 coding DNA: TGTGCCAGCAGCCAAGCCATAAGGACTAATGAAAAACTGTTTTTT.

The chain links TRBV4-1 to TRBJ2-1; 9 bases are a match to TRBD2. The CDR3 spans 15 residues. V shed 6 bases, J shed 5 bases, and the junction held 8 bases outside the gene matches. Germline V CDR1 and CDR2: MGHRA, YSYEKL. This chain's CDR3 is CASSLGLAGNNEQFF. The CDR3, as DNA: TGCGCCAGCAGTCTTGGGCTAGCGGGAAACAATGAGCAGTTCTTC.